This is a list of T cell receptor beta chains from one sample in a study of cytomegalovirus exposure and HLA in healthy donors. TCRdb's table, derived via immunoSEQ multiplex PCR, lists solely in-frame clones and lacks some. This sample has about 100,000 clones; less than 85% occur once, and the top ten carry roughly 2.1%. The specimen sequenced was PBMCs. Receptors were obtained from a man younger than 35 in good health and CMV-seronegative. Each CDR3 is given with its conserved first and last residue. Fields, in order: clone size, V gene, J gene, D gene, CDR3 DNA, CDR3 protein. A D gene is named only where the DNA matches it firmly. Expanded clones are given a class, and other clones once, few, many or no size at all.

clone size: -; V gene: TRBV27; J gene: TRBJ2-2; D gene: -; CDR3 DNA: TGTGCCAGCAGTCTCACTCCAGGGACGAACACCGGGGAGCTGTTTTTT; CDR3 protein: CASSLTPGTNTGELFF
clone size: -; V gene: TRBV4-3; J gene: TRBJ2-7; D gene: -; CDR3 DNA: TGCGCCAGCAGCCAAGGTCGGGCAGGGTTCTACGAGCAGTACTTC; CDR3 protein: CASSQGRAGFYEQYF
clone size: once; V gene: TRBV9; J gene: TRBJ2-2; D gene: -; CDR3 DNA: TGTGCCAGCTCTTTTCATGGGCTCACCGGGGAGCTGTTTTTT; CDR3 protein: CASSFHGLTGELFF
clone size: -; V gene: TRBV7-6; J gene: TRBJ2-3; D gene: -; CDR3 DNA: TGTGCCAGCAGCCATTCCCCCTACGGGGGGACAAACACAGATACGCAGTATTTT; CDR3 protein: CASSHSPYGGTNTDTQYF
clone size: few; V gene: TRBV27; J gene: TRBJ1-6; D gene: -; CDR3 DNA: TGTGCCAGCAGTTCTTCCAGGGGTAATTCACCCCTCCACTTT; CDR3 protein: CASSSSRGNSPLHF
clone size: -; V gene: TRBV4-1; J gene: TRBJ2-2; D gene: -; CDR3 DNA: TGCGCCAGCAGCGGCGACAGCCGGGCCACCGGGGAGCTGTTTTTT; CDR3 protein: CASSGDSRATGELFF
clone size: -; V gene: TRBV29-1; J gene: TRBJ2-1; D gene: TRBD2; CDR3 DNA: TGCAGCGTTGATAGGGCTAGCGGGGGTTATGAGCAGTTCTTC; CDR3 protein: CSVDRASGGYEQFF
clone size: once; V gene: TRBV15; J gene: TRBJ2-5; D gene: -; CDR3 DNA: TGTGCCACCAGCAGAGACCAGACAGGAATTGAGGAGACCCAGTACTTC; CDR3 protein: CATSRDQTGIEETQYF
clone size: -; V gene: TRBV10-2; J gene: TRBJ1-1; D gene: TRBD1; CDR3 DNA: TGCGCCAGCAGTGAGCGAGACAGGGCTCCTGAAGCTTTCTTT; CDR3 protein: CASSERDRAPEAFF
clone size: -; V gene: TRBV4-2; J gene: TRBJ2-2; D gene: TRBD2; CDR3 DNA: TGTGCCAGCAGGACTAGCGGGGGGGCCTACACCGGGGAGCTGTTTTTT; CDR3 protein: CASRTSGGAYTGELFF
clone size: -; V gene: TRBV7-9; J gene: TRBJ1-6; D gene: TRBD1; CDR3 DNA: TGTGCCAGCAGCTCCAGACGACAGGGATTGACGCCCCTCCACTTT; CDR3 protein: CASSSRRQGLTPLHF
clone size: few; V gene: TRBV6-5; J gene: TRBJ2-3; D gene: TRBD2; CDR3 DNA: TGTGCCACTAGCGGGGGGCAAACAGATACGCAGTATTTT; CDR3 protein: CATSGGQTDTQYF
clone size: -; V gene: TRBV7-8; J gene: TRBJ2-3; D gene: TRBD2; CDR3 DNA: TGTGCCAGCAGCTTCGGACTAGCGGGGTCTTTTTATGATACGCAGTATTTT; CDR3 protein: CASSFGLAGSFYDTQYF
clone size: -; V gene: TRBV5-4; J gene: TRBJ2-1; D gene: TRBD1; CDR3 DNA: TGTGCCAGCCGGGCAGGGGGCTACAATGAGCAGTTCTTC; CDR3 protein: CASRAGGYNEQFF
clone size: few; V gene: TRBV28; J gene: TRBJ2-3; D gene: -; CDR3 DNA: TGTGCCAGCAGACCAGGGGGGTCAGCAGATACGCAGTATTTT; CDR3 protein: CASRPGGSADTQYF
clone size: -; V gene: TRBV10-3; J gene: TRBJ2-1; D gene: TRBD2; CDR3 DNA: TGTGCCATCTTCGGATTAGCGGGGTCCTCCTACAATGAGCAGTTCTTC; CDR3 protein: CAIFGLAGSSYNEQFF
clone size: -; V gene: TRBV2; J gene: TRBJ1-5; D gene: -; CDR3 DNA: TGTGCCAGCAGTGAAGACTTGTCGGGTCAGCCCCAGCATTTT; CDR3 protein: CASSEDLSGQPQHF
clone size: -; V gene: TRBV7-9; J gene: TRBJ2-7; D gene: TRBD2; CDR3 DNA: TGTGCCAGCAGCACGGGACTAGCGGGAGTAGCCTACGAGCAGTACTTC; CDR3 protein: CASSTGLAGVAYEQYF
clone size: once; V gene: TRBV10-2; J gene: TRBJ1-2; D gene: TRBD1; CDR3 DNA: TGCGCCAGCACCCCGGGGACAGGGGGTCTCACTTATGGCTACACCTTC; CDR3 protein: CASTPGTGGLTYGYTF
clone size: -; V gene: TRBV5-1; J gene: TRBJ2-3; D gene: -; CDR3 DNA: TGCGCCAGCAGCCAACTCACAGATACGCAGTATTTT; CDR3 protein: CASSQLTDTQYF
clone size: -; V gene: TRBV6-5; J gene: TRBJ2-7; D gene: -; CDR3 DNA: TGTGCCAGCAGACGCGACAGGTCCGTCTACGAGCAGTACTTC; CDR3 protein: CASRRDRSVYEQYF
clone size: -; V gene: TRBV6-1; J gene: TRBJ2-5; D gene: -; CDR3 DNA: TGTGCCAGCAGTGAAATGGTCCTATCGGGAGAGACCCAGTACTTC; CDR3 protein: CASSEMVLSGETQYF